This T cell receptor beta chain was recovered during a study of control samples from healthy donors and cancer patients. Using immunoSEQ multiplex PCR, the repertoire was profiled, and TCRdb retains in-frame clones only, with some absent. The sample has about 110,000 clones; almost 85% are singletons. Sample: blood. The receptor was isolated from a man younger than 35 in good health.

CDR3 sequence: CASKVGSTDTQYF. The CDR3 region has the DNA TGCGCCAGCAAGGTGGGATCAACAGATACGCAGTATTTT. The chain recombines TRBV5-1 with TRBJ2-3; no firm D call. The CDR3 covers 13 residues. Germline V lookup: CDR1 SGHRS, CDR2 YFSETQ. The ends were cut back, 6 bases at V and 3 bases at J, with 11 bases in the middle.